This T cell receptor (beta chain) was captured in a study of T cell responses to AZD1222 COVID-19 vaccine. Study background: Doses given second, at about 4 or about 12 weeks, were pooled.

V lost 4 bases and J 1 base, leaving 11 bases between the germline ends. The CDR3 length is 14 residues. Germline values: CDR1 SGDLS, CDR2 YYNGEE. Overall study findings and caveats: Spike-spanning, vaccine-associated CD4 TCRs were dominant at 160-218 and 743-854. Females outnumbered males among donors, who were mostly white British; clonal diversity was possibly underestimated.

Sequenced by immunoSEQ multiplex PCR; TCRdb stores in-frame clones only, minus some. The sample shows more than 85,000 clones, approximately 90% of them seen only once. A note on this clone: The antigen is unknown.

Sample: peripheral blood, taken on day 0 of AZD1222 vaccination. This sequence was found in an adult in good health. This chain uses TRBV9 with TRBJ1-1; TRBD1 might be the D (6 bases). The CDR3 coding sequence is TGTGCCAGCAGCCGCCGAGGGGGGAACACTGAAGCTTTCTTT. Residues: CASSRRGGNTEAFF.